The rows below give T cell receptor beta chains drawn from one sample of a study of T-cell memory formation after mild COVID-19. One entry per CDR3 protein, called by TCRdb with MiXCR from the 5' RACE reads. This repertoire shows around 250,000 distinct CDR3 sequences, 15% to 20% found once; its top ten account for around 23%. The sample comprised PBMCs or a T cell subset sorted from them (not recorded which). These receptors were taken from a man aged 18 to 29 who had mild COVID-19 (a few samples of this study predate the infection). Cell type and time point are not known. Each CDR3 is given with its conserved first and last residue. Each record gives: CDR3 length, J gene, V gene, CDR3 protein.

13,TRBJ2-7,TRBV27,CASSWGPSYEQYF
15,TRBJ2-7,TRBV20-1,CSARVRGGISYEQYF
13,TRBJ1-1,TRBV9,CASSVGQDSEAFF
15,TRBJ2-7,TRBV20-1,CSARDPQGADYEQYF
15,TRBJ2-5,TRBV24-1,CATSGYRGRQETQYF
16,TRBJ2-1,TRBV7-9,CASSLNAGLAVDEQFF
14,TRBJ1-1,TRBV6-5,CASSYSRENTEAFF
10,TRBJ1-5,TRBV21-1,CASRAQPQHF
13,TRBJ2-3,TRBV25-1,CASSGGTGHTQYF
14,TRBJ1-4,TRBV18,CASSPGATNEKLFF
11,TRBJ2-7,TRBV5-1,CASSSGVEQYF
15,TRBJ1-1,TRBV6-5,CASNSPGQGAPEAFF
13,TRBJ1-4,TRBV5-1,CASSFNPGEKLFF
13,TRBJ1-1,TRBV6-2/TRBV6-3,CASLRWPNTEAFF
18,TRBJ2-1,TRBV4-1,CASSTQLRGEIYYNEQFF
14,TRBJ2-7,TRBV4-3,CASSQETGSGEQYF
17,TRBJ2-5,TRBV6-2/TRBV6-3,CASSWGRVGTSKETQYF
15,TRBJ1-1,TRBV27,CASSILGQASTEAFF
15,TRBJ1-5,TRBV12-3/TRBV12-4,CASTDLTGSNQPQHF
13,TRBJ1-2,TRBV5-1,CASRWEENYGYTF
13,TRBJ2-7,TRBV20-1,CSARDRESYEQYF
15,TRBJ1-2,TRBV7-2,CASSLEGQTWSGYTF
15,TRBJ1-4,TRBV5-1,CASSLRRGGLEKLFF
16,TRBJ2-3,TRBV4-1,CASSQEGGGAADTQYF
15,TRBJ1-5,TRBV7-2,CASSLGRFSGQPQHF
15,TRBJ1-1,TRBV9,CASSAVAPMNTEAFF
12,TRBJ2-1,TRBV15,CATSERGNEQFF
13,TRBJ1-4,TRBV27,CASSFGTNEKLFF
15,TRBJ2-7,TRBV6-6,CASSPPTGQSYEQYF
13,TRBJ2-7,TRBV7-9,CASSGRDSYEQYF
11,TRBJ2-1,TRBV4-1,CASRFYNEQFF
11,TRBJ1-1,TRBV25-1,CASSESRQAFF
14,TRBJ2-3,TRBV20-1,CSEQGPTSTDTQYF
15,TRBJ2-5,TRBV5-8,CASRPKQGAKETQYF
14,TRBJ2-1,TRBV2,CASRRTGGKNEQFF
16,TRBJ1-2,TRBV7-3,CASSYGRGRRLGGYTF
11,TRBJ1-2,TRBV29-1,CSVRTGGGYTF
14,TRBJ2-3,TRBV6-5,CASSYPDSTDTQYF
15,TRBJ2-2,TRBV15,CAAPGPLLLPGELFF
18,TRBJ2-3,TRBV6-6,CASSYPGRGRRSTDTQYF
14,TRBJ2-4,TRBV12-3/TRBV12-4,CASSTTSAKNIQYF
14,TRBJ2-4,TRBV5-1,CASSLTVSKNIQYF
15,TRBJ1-2,TRBV27,CASSLSPDRAGGYTF